A selection of T cell receptor beta chains follows, all from one sample in a study of blood T cell repertoires in COVID-19. TCRdb's copy holds only in-frame clones and misses some; the assay was immunoSEQ multiplex PCR. Here the sample spans about 58,000 clones, roughly 79% being singletons. The sequencing sample was made of peripheral blood. The receptors stem from a human donor in a cohort sampled during active COVID-19. The CDR3 runs from the conserved cysteine through the conserved F or W. The order of the fields is CDR3 protein, CDR3 DNA, D gene, J gene, CDR3 length, clone size, V gene. The D gene is left open where the match is weak. Not every row has a clone size; where given, it reads once, few, many or a size class.

CASSQDLSYNYGYTF | TGCGCCAGCAGCCAAGATCTCTCTTATAACTATGGCTACACCTTC | - | TRBJ1-2 | 15 | - | TRBV4-1
CASSKAQGYYSGANVLTF | TGTGCCAGCAGCAAAGCACAAGGTTACTACTCTGGGGCCAACGTCCTGACTTTC | - | TRBJ2-6 | 18 | - | TRBV21-1
CASRPRTGVAYEQYF | TGTGCCAGTAGGCCACGGACAGGGGTAGCCTACGAGCAGTACTTC | TRBD1 | TRBJ2-7 | 15 | - | TRBV19
CASSFGTGSYEQYF | TGTGCCAGCAGCTTCGGGACAGGGTCTTACGAGCAGTACTTC | TRBD1 | TRBJ2-7 | 14 | - | TRBV5-6
CASSLQGYNEQFF | TGTGCCAGCTCACTACAGGGGTACAATGAGCAGTTCTTC | TRBD1 | TRBJ2-1 | 13 | - | TRBV18
CASSWRALPYNEQFF | TGTGCCAGCTCATGGCGGGCTCTCCCCTACAATGAGCAGTTCTTC | - | TRBJ2-1 | 15 | - | TRBV18
CASSQQWGRGRGYTF | TGTGCCAGCAGCCAACAATGGGGCAGGGGAAGAGGCTACACCTTC | - | TRBJ1-2 | 15 | - | TRBV9
CASRRQGFDNSPLHF | TGTGCCAGCAGGAGACAGGGGTTCGATAATTCACCCCTCCACTTT | TRBD1 | TRBJ1-6 | 15 | - | TRBV6-5
CASSPQGGLPYEQYF | TGTGCCAGCAGCCCACAGGGCGGTTTACCGTACGAGCAGTACTTC | - | TRBJ2-7 | 15 | - | TRBV9
CASSLLDRGAEAFF | TGTGCCAGCAGTTTACTCGACAGGGGCGCTGAAGCTTTCTTT | TRBD1 | TRBJ1-1 | 14 | - | TRBV28
CAWSVMFNEQFF | TGTGCCTGGAGTGTCATGTTCAATGAGCAGTTCTTC | - | TRBJ2-1 | 12 | - | TRBV30
CASSILGTAINQPQHF | TGTGCCAGTAGTATTCTTGGGACAGCTATAAATCAGCCCCAGCATTTT | TRBD1 | TRBJ1-5 | 16 | - | TRBV19
CASRQRLAGGSNEQFF | TGTGCCAGCAGACAGAGACTAGCGGGGGGTAGTAATGAGCAGTTCTTC | TRBD2 | TRBJ2-1 | 16 | - | TRBV2
CASSSQLGTGLGYTF | TGTGCCAGCAGTTCTCAGTTGGGGACAGGGCTTGGCTACACCTTC | TRBD1 | TRBJ1-2 | 15 | - | TRBV27
CASSPRPPRLAGVQETQYF | TGTGCCAGCAGTCCGCGACCCCCCAGACTAGCGGGCGTCCAAGAGACCCAGTACTTC | TRBD2 | TRBJ2-5 | 19 | - | TRBV28
CASSLQGPAGYGYTF | TGTGCCAGTAGTTTGCAGGGCCCAGCGGGCTATGGCTACACCTTC | - | TRBJ1-2 | 15 | - | TRBV19
CAWSVGGYEQYF | TGTGCCTGGAGTGTTGGGGGGTACGAGCAGTACTTC | - | TRBJ2-7 | 12 | - | TRBV30
CASSSDNYHYGYTF | TGTGCCAGCAGTTCGGACAACTACCACTATGGCTACACCTTC | - | TRBJ1-2 | 14 | - | TRBV27
CASSQEITEPRNTIYF | TGCGCCAGCAGCCAAGAAATCACAGAACCTCGAAACACCATATATTTT | - | TRBJ1-3 | 16 | - | TRBV4-1
CASSFGNYEQYF | TGTGCCAGCAGCTTCGGGAACTACGAGCAGTACTTC | - | TRBJ2-7 | 12 | - | TRBV5-6
CASISVGVTNTEAFF | TGTGCCAGCATCTCTGTAGGGGTCACGAACACTGAAGCTTTCTTT | - | TRBJ1-1 | 15 | - | TRBV27
CATSPTGTQHQPQHF | TGTGCCACCTCCCCGACAGGTACCCAACATCAGCCCCAGCATTTT | - | TRBJ1-5 | 15 | few | TRBV15
CASSEGFNEKLFF | TGTGCCAGCAGTGAGGGATTTAATGAAAAACTGTTTTTT | - | TRBJ1-4 | 13 | - | TRBV28
CASEAGQGATEAFF | TGTGCCTCAGAGGCGGGACAGGGGGCGACTGAAGCTTTCTTT | TRBD1 | TRBJ1-1 | 14 | few | TRBV2
CASSFSPGQGNTEAFF | TGTGCCAGCAGTTTTTCCCCGGGACAGGGAAACACTGAAGCTTTCTTT | TRBD1 | TRBJ1-1 | 16 | - | TRBV6-5
CASIPWTGSNTEAFF | TGTGCCAGCATACCCTGGACAGGCTCGAACACTGAAGCTTTCTTT | TRBD1 | TRBJ1-1 | 15 | - | TRBV2
CASSLALGVYGYTF | TGTGCCAGCAGCTTAGCCCTCGGAGTCTATGGCTACACCTTC | - | TRBJ1-2 | 14 | - | TRBV7-8
CASSLERGYGYTF | TGTGCCAGCAGCTTGGAGCGGGGCTATGGCTACACCTTC | - | TRBJ1-2 | 13 | - | TRBV5-6
CASSPNGVAGVEQYF | TGTGCCAGTAGTCCTAATGGGGTAGCGGGGGTCGAGCAGTACTTC | TRBD2 | TRBJ2-7 | 15 | once | TRBV19
CASSSPPGGGEQYF | TGTGCCAGCAGCTCCCCCCCGGGTGGAGGAGAGCAGTACTTC | - | TRBJ2-7 | 14 | - | TRBV7-8
CASSLVRGLNYEQYF | TGTGCCAGCAGCTTGGTGCGGGGGCTGAACTACGAGCAGTACTTC | - | TRBJ2-7 | 15 | - | TRBV5-4
CASSWGTNYGYTF | TGCGCCAGCAGCTGGGGCACTAACTATGGCTACACCTTC | - | TRBJ1-2 | 13 | - | TRBV5-1
CASSDRDTGNRSPLHF | TGTGCCAGCAGTGACCGCGACACCGGGAATAGGTCACCCCTCCACTTT | - | TRBJ1-6 | 16 | once | TRBV2
CASSLRGLGGNGYTF | TGTGCCAGCAGCTTAAGGGGGCTCGGCGGAAATGGCTACACCTTC | TRBD1 | TRBJ1-2 | 15 | - | TRBV7-2
CASSFASGRGTDTQYF | TGTGCCAGCAGCTTCGCTAGCGGGAGGGGCACAGATACGCAGTATTTT | TRBD2 | TRBJ2-3 | 16 | - | TRBV7-9
CASSIEENTEAFF | TGTGCCAGTAGTATTGAGGAGAACACTGAAGCTTTCTTT | - | TRBJ1-1 | 13 | few | TRBV19
CASSLRARLTDTQYF | TGTGCCAGCAGTTTGCGTGCCAGACTCACAGATACGCAGTATTTT | - | TRBJ2-3 | 15 | - | TRBV28
CSARQNNEQFF | TGCAGCGCCCGACAGAACAATGAGCAGTTCTTC | - | TRBJ2-1 | 11 | few | TRBV29-1
CASTKAGGSNTGELFF | TGTGCCAGCACCAAAGCGGGGGGCTCGAACACCGGGGAGCTGTTTTTT | TRBD2 | TRBJ2-2 | 16 | - | TRBV28
CASSLKGRGDYGYTF | TGTGCCAGCAGCTTAAAAGGCAGGGGCGACTATGGCTACACCTTC | - | TRBJ1-2 | 15 | - | TRBV11-2
CASMGGRANTGELFF | TGTGCCAGTATGGGCGGGAGGGCGAACACCGGGGAGCTGTTTTTT | TRBD2 | TRBJ2-2 | 15 | once | TRBV19
CASSFRGNSYEQYF | TGTGCCAGCAGCTTTCGAGGAAACTCCTACGAGCAGTACTTC | - | TRBJ2-7 | 14 | - | TRBV5-4
CASSVEARIRGKLNEQFF | TGTGCCAGCAGCGTAGAAGCCCGGATCCGCGGGAAGTTAAATGAGCAGTTCTTC | - | TRBJ2-1 | 18 | - | TRBV9
CSVRTTTYEQYF | TGCAGCGTTCGGACTACCACCTACGAGCAGTACTTC | - | TRBJ2-7 | 12 | once | TRBV29-1
CASSLARSGTGYGYTF | TGTGCCAGCAGCTTAGCGCGGTCCGGGACAGGCTATGGCTACACCTTC | TRBD1 | TRBJ1-2 | 16 | - | TRBV7-2